These 28 T cell receptor beta chains were sequenced from one sample in a study of T cell changes during pregnancy in multiple sclerosis. This table comes from immunoSEQ multiplex PCR, and its TCRdb copy is limited to in-frame clones, with some not included. Of tens of thousands of clones detected, 90% to 95% appear once; the ten largest clones hold roughly 0.94%. The material was peripheral blood, obtained in the first trimester of pregnancy. These receptors were taken from a female donor with multiple sclerosis, enrolled in a pregnancy study.

V usage is TRBV19 and J usage is TRBJ1-5; tentative D call: TRBD1 (5 bases). Trimming pared 5 bases from V and 5 bases from J, leaving 16 bases between. In germline, CDR1 is LNHDA, CDR2 SQIVND (reference sequence). The CDR3 loop spans 15 amino acids. The CDR3 here is CASSPSKGRDQPQHF. CDR3 coding DNA: TGTGCCAGTAGTCCTTCTAAGGGCAGGGATCAGCCCCAGCATTTT.

In its sample, this clone was seen once. V and J are TRBV7-8 and TRBJ1-2, with D uncertain. Germline values: CDR1 SGHVS, CDR2 FQNEAQ. This CDR3 spans 14 amino acids. V was pared by 1 base and J by 2 bases, with 8 bases between. CDR3 sequence reads: CASSLVAGNYGYTF. CDR3 bases: TGTGCCAGCAGCTTAGTCGCCGGGAACTATGGCTACACCTTC.

This clone is a singleton in its sample. The chain combines TRBV6-6 with TRBJ2-7, with 7 bases identical to TRBD2. Looked up from germline, CDR1 is MNHNY and CDR2 is SVGAGI (reference sequence). The length of the CDR3 is 13 residues. Losses at the gene ends were 8 bases for V and 2 bases for J; bases not matched to a gene: 6. CDR3 nucleotides: TGTGCCAGCGGACCCCGGGGGGCCTACGAGCAGTACTTC. Its protein is CASGPRGAYEQYF.

This clone is a singleton in its sample. The chain links TRBV5-6 to TRBJ1-1; D possibly corresponds to TRBD1 (6 bases). The CDR3 totals 14 residues. Germline values: CDR1 SGHDT, CDR2 YYEEEE. Trimming cost V 4 bases and J 0 bases, with 10 bases left between them. The CDR3 here is CASSAQGLNTEAFF. For the CDR3, the DNA is TGTGCCAGCAGCGCCCAGGGGTTGAACACTGAAGCTTTCTTT.

The chain is built from TRBV7-9 and TRBJ2-7; tentative D call: TRBD1 (7 bases). CDR1 is SEHNR, CDR2 FQNEAQ, per germline (reference sequence). The CDR3 runs 18 residues. Trimming removed 4 bases from V and 5 bases from J, with 27 bases in between. CDR3 amino acids: CASSSQGGSPARRDEQYF. CDR3 in DNA: TGTGCCAGCAGCTCTCAGGGGGGATCCCCAGCAAGAAGGGACGAGCAGTACTTC.

This chain connects TRBV27 to TRBJ2-6; D uncertain. In germline, CDR1 is MNHEY, CDR2 SMNVEV (reference sequence). Trimming removed 6 bases at V and 0 bases at J, with 9 bases between. CDR3 size: 15 residues. For the CDR3, the DNA is TGTGCCAGCAGGCCGAGCGTCTCTGGGGCCAACGTCCTGACTTTC. The encoded protein is CASRPSVSGANVLTF. Together with reference TRBV27 and TRBJ2-6, the CDR3 gives the full variable domain: EAQVTQNPRYLITVTGKKLTVTCSQNMNHEYMSWYRQDPGLGLRQIYYSMNVEVTDKGDVPEGYKVSRKEKRNFPLILESPSPNQTSLYFCASRPSVSGANVLTFGAGSRLTVL.

The V call is TRBV2, the J call TRBJ1-2; D unclear. V was cut by 3 bases and J by 8 bases, with 13 bases left in between. The germline V gene encodes CDR1 SNHLY and CDR2 FYNNEI. The CDR3 totals 13 residues. CDR3: CASSDPGRYGYTF. The CDR3 DNA reads TGTGCCAGCAGTGATCCTGGGAGGTACGGCTACACCTTC. Using reference TRBV2 and TRBJ1-2 for the parts outside the CDR3, the full variable domain is EPEVTQTPSHQVTQMGQEVILRCVPISNHLYFYWYRQILGQKVEFLVSFYNNEISEKSEIFDDQFSVERPDGSNFTLKIRSTKLEDSAMYFCASSDPGRYGYTFGSGTRLTVV.

A single count supports this clone. The chain uses TRBV7-9 and TRBJ2-3; no reliable D call. Germline values: CDR1 SEHNR, CDR2 FQNEAQ (reference sequence). The V gene lost 4 bases and the J gene lost 4 bases, with 12 bases spanning the gap. The CDR3 runs 14 residues. In DNA form, the CDR3 reads TGTGCCAGCAGCTCGCGTACCCTATCAGATACGCAGTATTTT. Its protein product is CASSSRTLSDTQYF.

CDR3 DNA sequence: TGTGCCGGAAATCGACAGGGGGGGACTCAGCCCCAGCATTTT. It translates to CAGNRQGGTQPQHF. The chain links TRBV2 to TRBJ1-5; 9 nucleotides line up with TRBD1. V dropped 11 bases and J dropped 6; count of bases not matched to a gene: 11. The V gene's germline CDR1 is SNHLY and CDR2 FYNNEI. This CDR3 is built from 14 residues. The entire variable domain, with the rest obtained from reference TRBV2 and TRBJ1-5, is as follows: EPEVTQTPSHQVTQMGQEVILRCVPISNHLYFYWYRQILGQKVEFLVSFYNNEISEKSEIFDDQFSVERPDGSNFTLKIRSTKLEDSAMYFCAGNRQGGTQPQHFGDGTRLSIL.

The chain combines TRBV28 with TRBJ2-5; 11 bases line up with TRBD2. The germline gives CDR1 MDHEN, CDR2 SYDVKM. CDR3 length equals 17 residues. Trimming removed 3 bases from V and 4 bases from J; junction bases left unmatched: 10. The CDR3 nucleotides read TGTGCCAGCAGTTTGGGCCGGGTAGCGGGAGGGCGAGAGACCCAGTACTTC. The encoded protein is CASSLGRVAGGRETQYF.

The chain couples TRBV18 to TRBJ2-1, with D tentatively TRBD1 (5 bases). Germline V lookup: CDR1 KGHSH, CDR2 LQKENI. CDR3 length: 16 residues. Trimming left V 3 bases short and J 4 bases short, with 16 bases between. CDR3 DNA: TGTGCCAGCTCACCCGACAGCTACGCTCCTTACAATGAGCAGTTCTTC. Its translation: CASSPDSYAPYNEQFF.

CDR3 residues: CASSVISRVYNSPLHF. The CDR3 DNA reads as TGTGCCAGCAGTGTTATATCGAGGGTTTATAATTCACCCCTCCACTTT. The V gene is TRBV2, the J gene TRBJ1-6; D gene ambiguous. The CDR3 is 16 amino acids. V dropped 4 bases and J dropped 4 bases, with 14 bases sitting between them. The germline gives CDR1 SNHLY, CDR2 FYNNEI.

The J gene is TRBJ1-2, the V gene TRBV29-1; D unresolved. The CDR3 extends over 12 amino acids. Per germline, CDR1 SQVTM and CDR2 ANQGSEA. V lost 3 bases, J lost 7 bases, and 12 bases lay in between. The CDR3 loop reads CSVDGTGSGYTF. DNA of the CDR3: TGCAGCGTTGACGGAACCGGGAGTGGCTACACCTTC.

The chain couples TRBV13 to TRBJ2-1, with 7 bases matching TRBD1. Germline CDR1 PRHDT, CDR2 FYEKMQ (reference sequence). V lost 5 bases, J lost 6 bases, and 10 bases stayed unmatched. The CDR3 runs to 15 residues. The CDR3 sequence: CASSPGGRGSNEQFF. DNA of the CDR3: TGTGCCAGCAGCCCTGGTGGCAGGGGGAGCAATGAGCAGTTCTTC.

V gene TRBV23-1 combines with J gene TRBJ2-1; possible D gene TRBD1, 6 bases. TRBV23-1 is labeled an ORF, and its function is uncertain. This CDR3 comprises 19 residues. With 4 bases removed from V and 3 bases from J, the gap between germline ends came to 25 bases. The CDR3 sequence: CASSLWPGAPYMIYNEQFF. Written as DNA, the CDR3 is TGCGCCAGCAGTCTTTGGCCAGGGGCTCCTTATATGATCTACAATGAGCAGTTCTTC.

The chain combines TRBV2 with TRBJ2-7; TRBD2 might be the D (6 bases). Germline values: CDR1 SNHLY, CDR2 FYNNEI. This CDR3 is built from 13 residues. V dropped 7 bases and J dropped 5 bases, with 15 bases sitting between them. For the CDR3, the DNA is TGTGCCAGCAAGAAGCGGGCCGGAGACGAGCAGTACTTC. Translating it yields CASKKRAGDEQYF.

The chain couples TRBV7-2 to TRBJ2-1, with 9 bases aligning to TRBD2. After removal of 5 bases from V and 5 bases from J, the junction contained 19 bases not matched to a gene. This CDR3 region has 19 residues. CDR1 is SGHTA, CDR2 FQGNSA, per germline. DNA for the CDR3: TGTGCCAGCAGCCCCCGGGTGAAGCGGGGGGCTTCGATGCACAATGAGCAGTTCTTC. It is translated as CASSPRVKRGASMHNEQFF.

This rearrangement joins TRBV7-3 to TRBJ2-7; possible D gene TRBD1, 6 bases. In germline, CDR1 is SGHTA, CDR2 FQGTGA. The V and J ends lost 5 bases and 5 bases respectively, with 16 bases between them. CDR3 length: 14 residues. The CDR3, as DNA: TGTGCCAGCAGCCCGACAGGTCTAAAGGACGAGCAGTACTTC. This codes for CASSPTGLKDEQYF. Together with reference TRBV7-3 and TRBJ2-7, the CDR3 gives the full variable domain: GAGVSQTPSNKVTEKGKYVELRCDPISGHTALYWYRQSLGQGPEFLIYFQGTGAADDSGLPNDRFFAVRPEGSVSTLKIQRTERGDSAVYLCASSPTGLKDEQYFGPGTRLTVT.

This clone was counted once. This sequence joins TRBV19 and TRBJ2-2; D is possibly TRBD2 (5 bases). Germline V CDR1 and CDR2: LNHDA, SQIVND (reference sequence). The CDR3 consists of 16 residues. V gave up 3 bases and J gave up 4 bases, with 15 bases separating them. For the CDR3, the DNA is TGTGCCAGTAGTATTGGAGGTCTGGACGGCACCGGGGAGCTGTTTTTT. Residues: CASSIGGLDGTGELFF.

The rearrangement links TRBV7-9 to TRBJ2-2; 8 bases are a match to TRBD2. This CDR3 has 13 amino acids. V was clipped by 10 bases and J by 7 bases; unmatched bases: 8. Germline loops: CDR1 SEHNR, CDR2 FQNEAQ (reference sequence). The chain's CDR3 is CATLPGGVGELFF. In DNA, the CDR3 is TGTGCCACCCTCCCCGGGGGGGTCGGGGAGCTGTTTTTT.

The chain combines TRBV19 with TRBJ1-1; tentatively, D is TRBD1 (5 bases). Germline loops: CDR1 LNHDA, CDR2 SQIVND (reference sequence). V lost 9 bases and J lost 0, with 17 bases in between. The CDR3 consists of 15 residues. CDR3 sequence (DNA): TGTGCCAGCAGATCCAGGGCAGGGATGAACACTGAAGCTTTCTTT. It codes for CASRSRAGMNTEAFF. The full variable domain, its missing parts supplied by reference TRBV19 and TRBJ1-1, is DGGITQSPKYLFRKEGQNVTLSCEQNLNHDAMYWYRQDPGQGLRLIYYSQIVNDFQKGDIAEGYSVSREKKESFPLTVTSAQKNPTAFYLCASRSRAGMNTEAFFGQGTRLTVV.

This sequence joins TRBV6-5 and TRBJ1-1, with unresolved D. Germline loops: CDR1 MNHEY, CDR2 SVGAGI. V lost 7 bases and J 3 bases, leaving 12 bases between the germline ends. The CDR3 extends over 13 amino acids. CDR3 sequence reads: CASKSRTYTEAFF. For the CDR3, the DNA is TGTGCCAGCAAATCCAGGACTTACACTGAAGCTTTCTTT.

Notes on this clone: An end of the junction does not agree with germline; a read error may underlie this. V usage is TRBV14 and J usage is TRBJ1-6; D call uncertain. There are 16 residues in the CDR3. Germline-derived CDR1 and CDR2 are SGHDN and FVKESK. CDR3 nucleotides: TGTGCCAGCAGTCAAGGGAGAGGTTGGAATAATTCACCCCTCCACTTT. Translated: CASSQGRGWNNSPLHF.

This chain connects TRBV5-6 to TRBJ2-1; TRBD2 matches at 13 bases. V trimming: 1 base; J trimming: 7 bases; junction bases outside the gene matches: 5. Per the germline V gene, CDR1 is SGHDT and CDR2 is YYEEEE. The CDR3 has 16 amino acids. The CDR3 sequence: CASSLRTSGSYNEQFF. CDR3 sequence (DNA): TGTGCCAGCAGCTTGAGGACTAGCGGGAGTTATAATGAGCAGTTCTTC.

This clone occurred once. CDR3 coding DNA: TGTGCCATCAGTGAGTCCAGGGGCCTTGAGGCTTTCTTT. Translating it yields CAISESRGLEAFF. The chain recombines TRBV10-3 with TRBJ1-1; weak D call: TRBD1 (6 bases). Trimming removed 0 bases at V and 11 bases at J, with 13 bases between. The CDR3 has 13 residues. Germline values: CDR1 ENHRY, CDR2 SYGVKD.

The V call is TRBV7-3, the J call TRBJ2-1; 15 bases match TRBD2. With 3 bases clipped from V and 8 bases from J, the junction kept 2 bases outside the gene matches. Germline V CDR1 and CDR2: SGHTA, FQGTGA. CDR3 length equals 15 residues. The CDR3, as DNA: TGTGCCAGCAGCTTGGGGACTAGCGGGGGGTATGAGCAGTTCTTC. It yields the protein CASSLGTSGGYEQFF.

The chain couples TRBV27 to TRBJ2-1; maybe TRBD2 (6 bases). The CDR3 is 16 residues long. Looked up from germline, CDR1 is MNHEY and CDR2 is SMNVEV (reference sequence). V was pared by 3 bases and J by 4 bases, with 16 bases between. DNA for the CDR3: TGTGCCAGCAGTTTCTCGCGGGACGGAGCTTACAATGAGCAGTTCTTC. Translated: CASSFSRDGAYNEQFF.

The rearrangement joins TRBV6-5 to TRBJ1-1, with unresolved D. Germline CDR1 reads MNHEY; CDR2 reads SVGAGI. The CDR3 extends over 14 amino acids. V shed 6 bases and J shed 0 bases, with 11 bases lying between them. The CDR3 DNA reads as TGTGCCAGCAGAGATCGGGGTTTGAACACTGAAGCTTTCTTT. Translation gives CASRDRGLNTEAFF.